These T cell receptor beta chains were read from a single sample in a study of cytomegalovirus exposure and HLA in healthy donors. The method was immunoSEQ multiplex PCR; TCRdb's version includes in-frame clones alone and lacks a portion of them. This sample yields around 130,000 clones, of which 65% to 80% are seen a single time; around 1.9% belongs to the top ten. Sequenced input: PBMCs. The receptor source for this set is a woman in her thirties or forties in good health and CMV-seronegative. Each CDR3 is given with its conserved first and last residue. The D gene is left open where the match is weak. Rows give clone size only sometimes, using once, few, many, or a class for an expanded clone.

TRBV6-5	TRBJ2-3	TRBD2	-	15	TGTGCCAGCAGTCCTAGCGGGGGGGCCACAGATACGCAGTATTTT	CASSPSGGATDTQYF
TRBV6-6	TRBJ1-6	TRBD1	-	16	TGTGCCAGCAGCCACTCACCGGGACAGGGGAATTCACCCCTCCACTTT	CASSHSPGQGNSPLHF
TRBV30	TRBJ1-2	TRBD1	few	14	TGTGCCTGGAGCCGGGACAGGGGATTTTATGGCTACACCTTC	CAWSRDRGFYGYTF
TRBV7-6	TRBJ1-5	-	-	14	TGTGCCAGCAGCTTAGGGACAGTGGGCCAGCCCCAGCATTTT	CASSLGTVGQPQHF
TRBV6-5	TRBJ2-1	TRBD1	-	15	TGTGCCAGCAGTCCCGGGACAGGGGGTTACAATGAGCAGTTCTTC	CASSPGTGGYNEQFF
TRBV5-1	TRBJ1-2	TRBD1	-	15	TGCGCCAGCAGCCCGCAGACAGGGACATCTGATGGCTACACCTTC	CASSPQTGTSDGYTF
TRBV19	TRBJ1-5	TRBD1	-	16	TGTGCCAGTAGTACCCGACCGGGACAGGGGGATCAGCCCCAGCATTTT	CASSTRPGQGDQPQHF
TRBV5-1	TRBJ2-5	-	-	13	TGCGCCAGCAGCGGTGACAACCAAGAGACCCAGTACTTC	CASSGDNQETQYF
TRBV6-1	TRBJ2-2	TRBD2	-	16	TGTGCCAGCAGTAAAGGACTAGCGGGAGTCACCGGGGAGCTGTTTTTT	CASSKGLAGVTGELFF
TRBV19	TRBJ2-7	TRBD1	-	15	TGTGCCAGTAGTCCCTCCGCCGACAGGGTTGGCGAGCAGTACTTC	CASSPSADRVGEQYF
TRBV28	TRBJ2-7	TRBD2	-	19	TGTGCCAGCAGCTTGGGAAGCTCGGGACTAGCGGGAGAAGGATACGAGCAGTACTTC	CASSLGSSGLAGEGYEQYF
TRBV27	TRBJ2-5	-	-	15	TGTGCCAGCAGCCCCCTGTGGACTACCGGGGAGACCCAGTACTTC	CASSPLWTTGETQYF
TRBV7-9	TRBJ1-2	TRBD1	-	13	TGTGCCAGCAGCGGACAGGACGGCTATGGCTACACCTTC	CASSGQDGYGYTF
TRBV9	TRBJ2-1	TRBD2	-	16	TGTGCCAGCAGCGCGGGACTAGCGGGGCTACTAGGTGAGCAGTTCTTC	CASSAGLAGLLGEQFF
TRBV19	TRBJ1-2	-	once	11	TGTGCCAGTAGTATGTACGACTGGCGTACCTTC	CASSMYDWRTF
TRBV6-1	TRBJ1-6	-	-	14	TGTGCCAGCAGTGAGGTGGGGGCGGTTTCACCCCTCCACTTT	CASSEVGAVSPLHF
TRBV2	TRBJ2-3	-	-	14	TGTGCCAGCAGTTTGAGGCCGGACACAAGTACGCAGTATTTT	CASSLRPDTSTQYF
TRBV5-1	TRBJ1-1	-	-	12	TGCGCCAGCAGCTTCCAGGGCTCGGGTGCTTTCTTT	CASSFQGSGAFF